The source of this TCR beta chain is a study of immune cell composition in non-small cell lung cancer (dated by TCRdb to 2016 to 2017). Regarding the research as a whole: Histologic subtype was assigned using H&E plus p63, CK5, Napsin A and TTF-1 immunohistochemistry, mainly lung adenocarcinoma or squamous cell carcinoma. TCR-beta sequencing from Adaptive Biotechnologies was done on approximately 32 paired sets of NSCLC tumour and non-adjacent lung specimens and on roughly 24 tumour-only specimens. In supplementary cohort #1, which comprised 10 lung adenocarcinoma cases, paired tumour/lung TCR-beta sequencing was performed and TIL populations were generated so that tumour reactivity could be assessed. Several tumour specimens with TCR-beta data were rare histological subtypes and were excluded from the subtype comparisons.

What the study reported, not specific to this receptor: Tumour-associated clones >0.5% were found in nearly half of NSCLC cases, namely in about 30% of adenocarcinomas versus 70% to 80% of squamous carcinomas. The reactivity cohort included only 10 or so cases, and whether tumour-reactive clones share sequences with the dominant in vivo tumour-associated clones was not shown. In 10 adenocarcinoma cases, maximal tumour-associated clone frequency correlated strongly with TIL tumour reactivity, whereas overall clonality did not. No significant correlation was found between tumour TCR-beta clonality and smoking pack-years.

A two-step multiplex PCR was used to amplify TCR-beta CDR3 regions from genomic DNA, and Illumina-compatible adaptors were added in the second step. As a commercial immunoSEQ service, TCR-beta immunosequencing was carried out on an Illumina platform. In the authors' own workflow: Two measures summarised the repertoires: productive clonality, and Top 10 Clones, meaning the percentage of T-cell templates coming from the ten most frequent sequences. Values of productive clonality ranged from 0 to 1, with a monoclonal population indicated by a value of 1. Tumour-associated clones, identified using log10 scatter plots, were defined as sequences that made up at least 0.1% of tumour T-cell templates and were not found in the matched non-adjacent lung. Student's t-tests were used for two-group comparisons, ANOVA was used for stages, and linear regression was used for relationships, with analyses conducted in GraphPad Prism7 and R. This immuneACCESS table, as held by TCRdb, lists in-frame sequences with V and J called but not all clones. Of the missing ones, under half trace to an unresolved V gene in checked studies; the others have no known cause. The V and J calls and clone size are taken from that table; D and trimming were inferred from the DNA. This sample is represented by roughly 16,000 clones; more than 60% of them were singletons. The top ten clones comprise 7.5% to 10% of the sample.

Measured from the cysteine to the phenylalanine, the CDR3 is 13 residues long. Solely the CDR3 DNA is kept, with 39 bases framed from the first base. For CDR1 and CDR2, the germline V gene (reference sequence) lists SGHNT and YYREEE. The V end loses 1 base and the J end loses 4 bases, and a stretch of 8 bases separates them. Normal lung samples were non-adjacent lung tissue taken as far from the tumour as possible, at least 3 cm away, from the same patient. Genomic DNA was extracted with the QIAamp DNA kit from frozen aliquots of unsorted single-cell suspensions. Tissues arrived within 2 hours after resection and were immediately processed into single-cell suspensions. Tissue was broken up mechanically, digested enzymatically with DNase I, collagenase I and hyaluronidase for about 29 minutes at 37 degrees C, and then filtered and RBC-lysed. Comments on this clone: This clone's antigen is unknown. No much larger clonotype is one base removed from it; base qualities were not supplied.

The sample was also linked to a second study, of CD4 T cells in lung cancer. As the second publication notes: In the study, blood T cells of NSCLC patients were screened for responses to candidate mutation-encoded neoepitopes, and neoantigen-specific CD4+ T-cell clones and TCRs were isolated. Tumor and non-adjacent lung tissue were obtained from a few patients undergoing curative-intent resections for stage I-III non-small cell lung cancer. Aged 60 to 69 when blood was donated, the resected patients, most of whom were former smokers, had either lung adenocarcinoma or squamous cell carcinoma. Before blood donation, treatments including platinum chemotherapy had been received by the patients, and nivolumab or pembrolizumab had been received by some of the patients. Some responses derived from blood might reflect in vitro priming of naive T cells or cross-reactivity instead of memory responses to the cancer. The frequency of neoantigen-specific clonotypes in tumor resections, non-adjacent lung and cultured T-cell products was followed using TCRB deep sequencing. TCRB sequence data were analyzed with the kit provider's software, and tumor enrichment of clonotype templates was tested with Fisher's exact test.

The sequence was collected from a human donor with non-small cell lung cancer. Sequenced: non-adjacent lung tissue. This receptor chain uses TRBV5-4 and TRBJ1-2, with the D gene uncertain. The DNA is as follows: TGTGCCAGCAGCTTGCCAAGTAGCTATGGCTACACCTTC. Its protein is CASSLPSSYGYTF.